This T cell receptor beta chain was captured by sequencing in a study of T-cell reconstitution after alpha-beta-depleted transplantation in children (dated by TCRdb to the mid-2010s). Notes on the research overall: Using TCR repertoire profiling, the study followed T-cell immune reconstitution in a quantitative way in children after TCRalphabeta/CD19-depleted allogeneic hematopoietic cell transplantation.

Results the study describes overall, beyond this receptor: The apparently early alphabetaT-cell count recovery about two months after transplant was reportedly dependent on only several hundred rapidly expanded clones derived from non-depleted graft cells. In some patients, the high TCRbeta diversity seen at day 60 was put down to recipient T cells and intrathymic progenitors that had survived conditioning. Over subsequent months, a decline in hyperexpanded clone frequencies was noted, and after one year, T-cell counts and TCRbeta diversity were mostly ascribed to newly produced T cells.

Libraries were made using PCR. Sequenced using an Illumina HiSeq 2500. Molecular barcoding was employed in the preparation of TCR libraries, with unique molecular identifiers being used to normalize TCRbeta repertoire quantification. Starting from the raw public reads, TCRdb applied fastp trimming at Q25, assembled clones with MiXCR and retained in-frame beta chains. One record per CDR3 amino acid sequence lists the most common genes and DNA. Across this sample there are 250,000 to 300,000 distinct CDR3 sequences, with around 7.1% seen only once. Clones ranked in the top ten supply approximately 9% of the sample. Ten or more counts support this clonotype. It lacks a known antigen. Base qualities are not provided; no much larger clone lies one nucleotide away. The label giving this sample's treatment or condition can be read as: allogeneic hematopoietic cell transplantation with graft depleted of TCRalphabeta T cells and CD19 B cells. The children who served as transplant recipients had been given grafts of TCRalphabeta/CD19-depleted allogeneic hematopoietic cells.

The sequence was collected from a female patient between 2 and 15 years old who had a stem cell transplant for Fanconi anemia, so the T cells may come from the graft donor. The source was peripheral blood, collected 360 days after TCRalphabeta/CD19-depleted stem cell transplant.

The CDR3 protein is CASSYRLALSSYNEQFF. The DNA sequence reads TGTGCCAGCAGTTACCGACTAGCGTTGAGCTCCTACAATGAGCAGTTCTTC. This chain joins TRBV6-5 to TRBJ2-1; 8 of the junction bases match TRBD2. V and J are trimmed by 2 bases and 0 bases, and the gene matches miss 6 bases of the junction. Sequences MNHEY (CDR1) and SVGAGI (CDR2) are obtained from the germline V gene. The CDR3 runs 17 residues from the cysteine to the phenylalanine. Of the read, only the CDR3 DNA is kept; its 51 bases are in frame from base 1.